This T cell receptor beta chain stems from a study of technical replicates of blood from several donors. Using immunoSEQ multiplex PCR, the repertoire was profiled, and TCRdb retains in-frame clones only, with some absent. The table has around 83,000 clones, approximately 95% seen once; the top ten hold around 0.25%. CDR1 MNHEY and CDR2 SVGAGI come from the germline V gene. Unmatched junction bases numbered 7, after V lost 6 bases and J lost 8 bases. The CDR3 length is 15 residues. This clone was observed a single time. The chain is built from TRBV6-5 and TRBJ2-1, with TRBD2 identical over 13 bases. This clonotype originated in a human donor in good health. Sequences were obtained from T cells isolated from PBMCs. CDR3 protein: CASSRTSGSMHEQFF. CDR3 nucleotide sequence: TGTGCCAGCAGCCGGACTAGCGGGAGTATGCATGAGCAGTTCTTC.